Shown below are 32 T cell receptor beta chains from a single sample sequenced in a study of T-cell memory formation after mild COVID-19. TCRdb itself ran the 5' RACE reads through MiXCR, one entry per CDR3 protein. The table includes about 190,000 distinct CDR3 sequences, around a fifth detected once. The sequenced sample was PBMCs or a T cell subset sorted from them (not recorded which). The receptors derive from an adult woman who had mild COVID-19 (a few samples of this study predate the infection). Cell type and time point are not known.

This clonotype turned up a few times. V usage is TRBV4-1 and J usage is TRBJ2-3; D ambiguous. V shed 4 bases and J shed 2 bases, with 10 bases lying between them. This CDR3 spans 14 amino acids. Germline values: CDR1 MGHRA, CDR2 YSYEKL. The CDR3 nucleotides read TGCGCCAGCAGCCGTGGGCCCCACACAGATACGCAGTATTTT. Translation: CASSRGPHTDTQYF.

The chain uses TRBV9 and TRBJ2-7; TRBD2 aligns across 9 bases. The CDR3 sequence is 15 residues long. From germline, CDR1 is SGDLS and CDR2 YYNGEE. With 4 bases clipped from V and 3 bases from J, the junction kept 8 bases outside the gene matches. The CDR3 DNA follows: TGTGCCAGCAGCCCGTCGACTAGCGGTGTCTACGAGCAGTACTTC. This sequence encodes CASSPSTSGVYEQYF.

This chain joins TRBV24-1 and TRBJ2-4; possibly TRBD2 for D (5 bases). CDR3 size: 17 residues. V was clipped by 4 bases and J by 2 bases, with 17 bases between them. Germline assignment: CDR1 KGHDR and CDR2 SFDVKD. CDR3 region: CATSDTPSTRSKNIQYF. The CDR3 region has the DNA TGTGCCACCAGTGACACCCCCTCTACTAGATCCAAAAACATTCAGTACTTC.

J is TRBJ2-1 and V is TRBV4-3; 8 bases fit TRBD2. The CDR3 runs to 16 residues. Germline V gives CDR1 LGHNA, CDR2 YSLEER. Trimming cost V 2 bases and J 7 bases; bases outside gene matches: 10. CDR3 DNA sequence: TGCGCCAGCAGCCAACTTACTAGCGGAGGGGGAAATGAGCAGTTCTTC. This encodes CASSQLTSGGGNEQFF.

CDR3 protein: CASSFVLAAPYRTDTQYF. CDR3 sequence (DNA): TGTGCCAGCAGTTTCGTCCTAGCGGCACCCTATAGGACAGATACGCAGTATTTT. The V call is TRBV12-3 or TRBV12-4, the J call TRBJ2-3; 7 nucleotides match TRBD2. CDR3 length: 18 residues. V was pared by 3 bases and J by 3 bases, with 15 bases of the junction left unmatched.

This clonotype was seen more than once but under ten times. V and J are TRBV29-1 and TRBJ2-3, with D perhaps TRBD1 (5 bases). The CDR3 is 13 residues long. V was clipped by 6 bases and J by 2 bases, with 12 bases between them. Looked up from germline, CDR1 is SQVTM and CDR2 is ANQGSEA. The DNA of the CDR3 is TGCAGCGTGCCTCTAGGGGACACAGATACGCAGTATTTT. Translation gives CSVPLGDTDTQYF.

This CDR3 reads CASSYSDHEQYF. Written as DNA, the CDR3 is TGTGCCAGCAGTTACTCAGATCACGAGCAGTACTTC. The rearrangement joins TRBV6-2 or TRBV6-3 to TRBJ2-7; D remains unclear. This CDR3 is 12 amino acids long. Trimming pared 0 bases from V and 5 bases from J, leaving 5 bases between. Looked up from germline, CDR1 is MNHEY and CDR2 is SVGEGT.

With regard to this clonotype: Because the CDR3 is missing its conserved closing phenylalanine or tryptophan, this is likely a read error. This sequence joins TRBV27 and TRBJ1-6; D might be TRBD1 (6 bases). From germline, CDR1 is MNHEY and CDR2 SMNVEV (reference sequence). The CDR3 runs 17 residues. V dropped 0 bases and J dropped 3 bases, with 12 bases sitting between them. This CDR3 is CASSLSRQAIYNSPLHI. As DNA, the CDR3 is TGTGCCAGCAGTTTATCGCGACAGGCGATCTATAATTCACCCCTCCACATT.

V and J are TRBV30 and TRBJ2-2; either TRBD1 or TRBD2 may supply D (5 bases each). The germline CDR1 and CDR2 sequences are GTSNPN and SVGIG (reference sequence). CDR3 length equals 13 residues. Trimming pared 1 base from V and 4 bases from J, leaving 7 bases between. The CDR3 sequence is CAWSGGSTGELFF. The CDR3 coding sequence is TGTGCCTGGAGTGGGGGGTCCACCGGGGAGCTGTTTTTT.

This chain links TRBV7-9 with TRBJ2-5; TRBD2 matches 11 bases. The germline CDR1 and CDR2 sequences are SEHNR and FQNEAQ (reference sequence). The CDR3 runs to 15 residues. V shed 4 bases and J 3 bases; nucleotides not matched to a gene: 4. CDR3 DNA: TGTGCCAGCAGCTCGTTACTAGCGGGGGAAGAGACCCAGTACTTC. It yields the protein CASSSLLAGEETQYF.

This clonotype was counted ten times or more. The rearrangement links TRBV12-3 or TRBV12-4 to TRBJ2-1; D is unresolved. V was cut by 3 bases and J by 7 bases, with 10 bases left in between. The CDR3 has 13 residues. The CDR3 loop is CASSFQDGNEQFF. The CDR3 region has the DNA TGTGCCAGCAGTTTTCAGGACGGTAATGAGCAGTTCTTC.

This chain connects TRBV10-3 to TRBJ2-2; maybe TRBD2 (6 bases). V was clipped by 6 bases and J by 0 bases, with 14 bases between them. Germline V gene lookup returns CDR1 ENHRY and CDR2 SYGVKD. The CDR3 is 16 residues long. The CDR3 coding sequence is TGTGCCATCAGGGAACCGGGACTTTCGAACACCGGGGAGCTGTTTTTT. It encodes CAIREPGLSNTGELFF.

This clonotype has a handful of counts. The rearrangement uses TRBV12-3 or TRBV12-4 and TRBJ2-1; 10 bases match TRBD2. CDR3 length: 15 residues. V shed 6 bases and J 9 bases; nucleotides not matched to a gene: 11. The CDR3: CASSMLAGEVGEQFF. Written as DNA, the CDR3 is TGTGCCAGCAGCATGCTAGCGGGAGAAGTCGGTGAGCAGTTCTTC.

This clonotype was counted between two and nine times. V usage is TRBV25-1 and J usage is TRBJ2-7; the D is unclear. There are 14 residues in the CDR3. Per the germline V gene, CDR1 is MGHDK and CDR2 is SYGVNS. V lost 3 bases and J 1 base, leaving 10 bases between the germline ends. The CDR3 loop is CASSDPAISYEQYF. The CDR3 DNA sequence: TGTGCCAGCAGTGATCCAGCTATTTCCTACGAGCAGTACTTC.

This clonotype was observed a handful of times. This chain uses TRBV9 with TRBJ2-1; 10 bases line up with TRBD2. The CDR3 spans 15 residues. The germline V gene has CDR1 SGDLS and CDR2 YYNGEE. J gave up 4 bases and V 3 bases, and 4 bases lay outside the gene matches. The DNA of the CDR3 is TGTGCCAGCAGCGCCGGGACTAGCGTTTACAATGAGCAGTTCTTC. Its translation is CASSAGTSVYNEQFF.

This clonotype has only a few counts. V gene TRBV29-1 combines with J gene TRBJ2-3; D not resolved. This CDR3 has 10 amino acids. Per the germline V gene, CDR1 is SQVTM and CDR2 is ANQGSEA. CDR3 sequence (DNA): TGCACCTTCGGCACAGATACGCAGTATTTT. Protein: CTFGTDTQYF.

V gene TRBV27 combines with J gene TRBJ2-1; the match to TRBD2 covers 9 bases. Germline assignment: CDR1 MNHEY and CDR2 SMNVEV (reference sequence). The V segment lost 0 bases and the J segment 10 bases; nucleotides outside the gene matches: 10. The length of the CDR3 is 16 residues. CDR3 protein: CASSLSLAGVIWEQFF. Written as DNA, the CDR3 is TGTGCCAGCAGTTTATCATTAGCGGGAGTCATCTGGGAGCAGTTCTTC.

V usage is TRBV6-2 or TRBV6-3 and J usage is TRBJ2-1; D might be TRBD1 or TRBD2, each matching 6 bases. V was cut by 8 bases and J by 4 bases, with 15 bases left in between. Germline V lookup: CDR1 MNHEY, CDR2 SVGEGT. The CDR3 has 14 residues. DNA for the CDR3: TGTGCCAGCGGCCGAAGGGGGGTATACAATGAGCAGTTCTTC. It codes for CASGRRGVYNEQFF.

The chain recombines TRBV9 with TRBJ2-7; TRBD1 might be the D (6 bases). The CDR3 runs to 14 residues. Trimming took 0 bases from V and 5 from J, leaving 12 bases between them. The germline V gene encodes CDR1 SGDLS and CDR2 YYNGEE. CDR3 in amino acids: CASSVDARDNEQYF. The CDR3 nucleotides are TGTGCCAGCAGCGTAGATGCCAGGGACAACGAGCAGTACTTC.

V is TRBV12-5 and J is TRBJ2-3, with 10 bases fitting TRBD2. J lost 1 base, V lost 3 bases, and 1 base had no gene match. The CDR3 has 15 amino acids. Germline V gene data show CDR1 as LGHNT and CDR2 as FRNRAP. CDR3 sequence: CASGFLAGGTDTQYF. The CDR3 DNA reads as TGTGCTAGTGGTTTCCTAGCGGGAGGCACAGATACGCAGTATTTT.

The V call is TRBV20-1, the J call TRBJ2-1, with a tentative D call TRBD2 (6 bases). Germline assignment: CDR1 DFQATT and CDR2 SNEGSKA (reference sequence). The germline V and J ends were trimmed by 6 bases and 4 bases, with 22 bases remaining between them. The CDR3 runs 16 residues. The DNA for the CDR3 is TGCAGTGCCCCTACCCTAAGGCGGGAACCATACAATGAGCAGTTCTTC. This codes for CSAPTLRREPYNEQFF.

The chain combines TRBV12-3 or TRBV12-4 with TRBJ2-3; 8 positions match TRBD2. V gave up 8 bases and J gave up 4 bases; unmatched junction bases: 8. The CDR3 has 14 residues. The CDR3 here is CASCSAGGPDTQYF. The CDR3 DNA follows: TGTGCCAGCTGCTCGGCGGGGGGCCCAGATACGCAGTATTTT.

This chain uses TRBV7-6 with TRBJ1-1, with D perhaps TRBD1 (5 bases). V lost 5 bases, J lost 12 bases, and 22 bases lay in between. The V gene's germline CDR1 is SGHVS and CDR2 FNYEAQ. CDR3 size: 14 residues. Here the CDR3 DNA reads TGTGCCAGCAGCGGTGCTCCGGGGGAGAAACAGACTTTCTTT. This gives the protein CASSGAPGEKQTFF.

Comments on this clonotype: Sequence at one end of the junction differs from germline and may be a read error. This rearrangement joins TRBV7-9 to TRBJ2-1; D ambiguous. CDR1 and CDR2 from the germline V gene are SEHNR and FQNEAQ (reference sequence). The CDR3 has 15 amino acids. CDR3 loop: CSSNNPLLGRYEQFF. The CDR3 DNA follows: TGTTCCAGCAACAATCCTCTCCTAGGGCGGTATGAGCAGTTCTTC.

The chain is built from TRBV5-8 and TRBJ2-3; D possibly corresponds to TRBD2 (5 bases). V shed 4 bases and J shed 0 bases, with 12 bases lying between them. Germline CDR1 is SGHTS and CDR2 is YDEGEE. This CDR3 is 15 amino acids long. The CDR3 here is CASSQVPGSTDTQYF. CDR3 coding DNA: TGTGCCAGCAGCCAGGTACCGGGGAGCACAGATACGCAGTATTTT. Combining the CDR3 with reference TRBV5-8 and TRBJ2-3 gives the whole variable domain EAGVTQSPTHLIKTRGQQATLRCSPISGHTSVYWYQQALGLGLQFLLWYDEGEERNRGNFPPRFSGRQFPNYSSELNVNALELEDSALYLCASSQVPGSTDTQYFGPGTRLTVL.

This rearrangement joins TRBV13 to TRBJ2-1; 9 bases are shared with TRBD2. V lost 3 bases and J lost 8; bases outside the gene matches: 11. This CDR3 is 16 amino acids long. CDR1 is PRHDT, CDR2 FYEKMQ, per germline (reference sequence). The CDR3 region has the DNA TGTGCCAGCAGCTTTATGACTAGCGGAGGACCGGATGAGCAGTTCTTC. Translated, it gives CASSFMTSGGPDEQFF.

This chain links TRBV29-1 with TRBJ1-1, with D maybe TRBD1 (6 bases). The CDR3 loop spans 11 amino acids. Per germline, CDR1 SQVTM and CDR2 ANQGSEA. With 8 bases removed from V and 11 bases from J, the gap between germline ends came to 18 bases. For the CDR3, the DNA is TGCAGCCTTGGTGTGGACAGTGTGGCTTTCTTT. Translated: CSLGVDSVAFF.

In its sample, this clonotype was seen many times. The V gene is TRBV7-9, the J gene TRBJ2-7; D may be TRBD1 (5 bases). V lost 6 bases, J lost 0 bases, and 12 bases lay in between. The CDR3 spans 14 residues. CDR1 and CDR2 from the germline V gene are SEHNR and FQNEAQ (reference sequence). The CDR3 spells CASSSQASSYEQYF. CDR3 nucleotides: TGTGCCAGCAGTTCACAGGCGAGCTCCTACGAGCAGTACTTC.

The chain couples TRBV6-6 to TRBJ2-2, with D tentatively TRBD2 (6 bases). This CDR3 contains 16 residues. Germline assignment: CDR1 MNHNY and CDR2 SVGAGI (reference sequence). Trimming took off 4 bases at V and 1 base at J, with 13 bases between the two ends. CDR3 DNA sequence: TGTGCCAGCAGTTCCCGGGGTAGCGGGAACACCGGGGAGCTGTTTTTT. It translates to CASSSRGSGNTGELFF.

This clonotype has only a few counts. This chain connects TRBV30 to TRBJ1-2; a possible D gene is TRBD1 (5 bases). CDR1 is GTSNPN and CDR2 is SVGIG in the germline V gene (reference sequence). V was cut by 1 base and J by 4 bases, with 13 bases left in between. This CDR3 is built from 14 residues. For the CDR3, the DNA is TGTGCCTGGAGTGAGGACATGAACCGCTATGGCTACACCTTC. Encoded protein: CAWSEDMNRYGYTF.

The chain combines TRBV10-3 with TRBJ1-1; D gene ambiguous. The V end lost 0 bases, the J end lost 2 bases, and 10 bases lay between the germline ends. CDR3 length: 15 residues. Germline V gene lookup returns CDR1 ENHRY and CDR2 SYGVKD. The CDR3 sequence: CAISESLRVNTEAFF. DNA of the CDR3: TGTGCCATCAGTGAGTCGCTTAGGGTTAACACTGAAGCTTTCTTT.

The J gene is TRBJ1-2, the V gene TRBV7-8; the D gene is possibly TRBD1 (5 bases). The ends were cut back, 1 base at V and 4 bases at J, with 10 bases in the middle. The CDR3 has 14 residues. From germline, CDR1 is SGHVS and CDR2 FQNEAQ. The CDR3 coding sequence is TGTGCCAGCAGCTTAGAGCGGGACGGCTATGGCTACACCTTC. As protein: CASSLERDGYGYTF.